This TCR beta chain appears in the sequencing data of a study of control samples from healthy donors and cancer patients. The CDR3 length is 11 residues. V was shortened by 5 bases and J by 4 bases, with 2 bases between the two germline ends. Germline lookup yields CDR1 MNHEY and CDR2 SVGAGI. The data were produced by immunoSEQ multiplex PCR, yet TCRdb's version contains in-frame clones alone and is incomplete. Here the sample spans 100,000 to 150,000 clones, 80% to 95% being singletons. The TCR comes from a man aged 18 to 35 in good health. Sample: blood. The chain couples TRBV6-5 to TRBJ1-4; D unresolved. CDR3 DNA: TGTGCCAGCAGTCATAATGAAAAACTGTTTTTT. This sequence encodes CASSHNEKLFF.